This TCR beta chain was obtained from a study of blood T cells in healthy people across ages. Points from the study as a whole: CMV infection status of these donors was not known.

This clonotype appeared a few times. The antigen is unknown. It was with a sample-barcoded 5' primer and a J-beta primer mix that a second PCR of roughly 6 to 11 cycles was run. One entry per CDR3 protein, called by TCRdb with MiXCR from the 5' RACE reads. The sample has hundreds of thousands of distinct CDR3 sequences, around 21% seen once; the top ten hold 3.6%. This CDR3 comprises 15 residues. Trimming took 1 base from V and 0 from J, leaving 11 bases between them. CDR1 is DFQATT and CDR2 is SNEGSKA in the germline V gene (reference sequence). The rearrangement joins TRBV20-1 to TRBJ2-3; a possible D gene is TRBD2 (5 bases). The receptor comes from a man aged 70 or older in good health. The sequenced sample was blood. CDR3: CSARVVGASTDTQYF. CDR3 coding DNA: TGCAGTGCTAGAGTGGTGGGAGCTAGCACAGATACGCAGTATTTT.